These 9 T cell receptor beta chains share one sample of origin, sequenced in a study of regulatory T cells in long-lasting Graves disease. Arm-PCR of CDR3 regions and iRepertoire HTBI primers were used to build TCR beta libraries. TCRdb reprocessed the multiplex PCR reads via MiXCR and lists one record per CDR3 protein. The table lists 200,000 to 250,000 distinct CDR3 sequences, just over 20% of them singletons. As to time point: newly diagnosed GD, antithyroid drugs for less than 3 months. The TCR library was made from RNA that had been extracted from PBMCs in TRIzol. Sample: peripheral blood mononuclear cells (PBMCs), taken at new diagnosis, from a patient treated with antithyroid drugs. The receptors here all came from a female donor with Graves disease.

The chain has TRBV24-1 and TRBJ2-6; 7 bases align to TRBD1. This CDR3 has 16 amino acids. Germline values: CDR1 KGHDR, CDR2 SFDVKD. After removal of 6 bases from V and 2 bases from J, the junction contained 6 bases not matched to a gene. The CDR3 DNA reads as TGTGCCACCAGTTACCAGGGGGAGACTGGGGCCAACGTCCTGACTTTC. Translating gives CATSYQGETGANVLTF.

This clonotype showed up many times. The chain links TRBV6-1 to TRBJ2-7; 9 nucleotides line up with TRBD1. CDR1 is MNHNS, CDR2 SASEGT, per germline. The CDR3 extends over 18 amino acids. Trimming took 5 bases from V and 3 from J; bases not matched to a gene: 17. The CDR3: CASSPPGQGGFGGYEQYF. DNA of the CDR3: TGTGCCAGCAGTCCCCCGGGACAGGGTGGATTTGGGGGCTACGAGCAGTACTTC.

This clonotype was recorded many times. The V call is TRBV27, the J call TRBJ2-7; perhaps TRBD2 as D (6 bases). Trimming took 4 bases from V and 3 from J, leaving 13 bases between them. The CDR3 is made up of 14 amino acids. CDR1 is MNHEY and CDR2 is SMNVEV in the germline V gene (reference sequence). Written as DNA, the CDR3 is TGTGCCAGCAGTTACATGGGGGGACTCTACGAGCAGTACTTC. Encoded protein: CASSYMGGLYEQYF.

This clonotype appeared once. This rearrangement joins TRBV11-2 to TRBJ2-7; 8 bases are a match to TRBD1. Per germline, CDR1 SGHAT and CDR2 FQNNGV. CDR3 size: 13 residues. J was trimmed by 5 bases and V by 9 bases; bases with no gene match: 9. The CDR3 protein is CASSTDRVNEQYF. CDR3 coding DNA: TGTGCCAGTAGTACGGACAGGGTCAACGAGCAGTACTTC.

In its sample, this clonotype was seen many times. This chain's CDR3 is CASSETSGVTDTQYF. As DNA, the CDR3 is TGCGCCAGCTCGGAGACTAGCGGGGTCACAGATACGCAGTATTTT. The gene calls are TRBV10-2 and TRBJ2-3, with 11 bases that match TRBD2. Germline assignment: CDR1 WSHSY and CDR2 SAAADI. This CDR3 has 15 residues. V shed 8 bases, J shed 2 bases, and the junction held 6 bases outside the gene matches.

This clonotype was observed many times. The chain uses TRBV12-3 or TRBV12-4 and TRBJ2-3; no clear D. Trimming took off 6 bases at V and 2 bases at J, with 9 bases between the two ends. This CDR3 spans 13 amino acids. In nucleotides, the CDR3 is TGTGCCAGCAGACGACCGTCCACAGATACGCAGTATTTT. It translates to CASRRPSTDTQYF.

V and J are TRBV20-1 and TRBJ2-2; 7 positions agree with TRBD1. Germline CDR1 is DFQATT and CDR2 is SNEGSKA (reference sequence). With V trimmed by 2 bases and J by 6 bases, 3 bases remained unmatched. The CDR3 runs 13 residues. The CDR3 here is CSARIQGPGELFF. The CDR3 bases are TGCAGTGCTAGAATACAGGGGCCCGGGGAGCTGTTTTTT.

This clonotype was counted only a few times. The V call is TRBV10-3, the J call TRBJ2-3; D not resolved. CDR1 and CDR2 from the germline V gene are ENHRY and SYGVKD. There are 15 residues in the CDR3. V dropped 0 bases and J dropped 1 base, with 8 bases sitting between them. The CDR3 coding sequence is TGTGCCATCAGTGAGTCCCGTCAGGGCACAGATACGCAGTATTTT. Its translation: CAISESRQGTDTQYF.

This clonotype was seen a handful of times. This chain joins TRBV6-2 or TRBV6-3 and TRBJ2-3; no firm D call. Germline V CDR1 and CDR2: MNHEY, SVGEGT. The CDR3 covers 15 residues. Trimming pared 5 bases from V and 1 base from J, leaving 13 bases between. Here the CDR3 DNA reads TGTGCCAGCAGTCACTTTGGACCTCGCACAGATACGCAGTATTTT. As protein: CASSHFGPRTDTQYF.